Listed here is a single T cell receptor beta chain. Its target is not known. The germline V and J ends were trimmed by 5 bases and 7 bases, with 18 bases remaining between them. Germline lookup yields CDR1 SGHVS and CDR2 FQNEAQ. The length of the CDR3 is 14 residues. The method was immunoSEQ multiplex PCR; TCRdb's version includes in-frame clones alone and lacks a portion of them. This sample has 25,000 to 30,000 clones, with around 80% found just once. The sample belongs to a study of neoadjuvant nivolumab and ipilimumab in lung cancer. Study-wide results and caveats: Only a single major-pathologic-response sample was available for clonality analysis. TCR richness and clonality were higher in tumors than adjacent uninvolved lung.

The specimen was peripheral blood, collected before neoadjuvant nivolumab, alone or with ipilimumab. The receptor was isolated from an adult with non-small cell lung cancer. V gene TRBV7-8 combines with J gene TRBJ2-7, with TRBD1 as a possible D gene (6 bases). CDR3 DNA sequence: TGTGCCAGCAGCATGACAGGTTCTGGGCAAGAGCAGTACTTC. Protein product: CASSMTGSGQEQYF.